The 26 T cell receptor beta chains listed next were all sequenced from one sample in a study of cytomegalovirus exposure and HLA in healthy donors. PCR used 60 Vbeta primers and 13 Jbeta primers. This table comes from immunoSEQ multiplex PCR, and its TCRdb copy is limited to in-frame clones, with some not included. The sample shows 65,000 to 90,000 clones, 78% of them seen only once. Sample: PBMCs. The receptor set was obtained from a middle-aged woman in good health and CMV-seropositive.

This chain joins TRBV27 and TRBJ2-5; 11 bases map to TRBD1. The V and J ends lost 4 bases and 11 bases, in that order; junction bases with no gene match: 12. Germline CDR1 is MNHEY and CDR2 is SMNVEV (reference sequence). The CDR3 has 15 residues. CDR3 nucleotides: TGTGCCAGCAGTTGGACAGGGGGCGCGGTCGTGGAGCAGTACTTC. It encodes CASSWTGGAVVEQYF.

This chain connects TRBV29-1 to TRBJ2-5, with TRBD1 matching 8 bases. This CDR3 has 14 residues. The V gene's germline CDR1 is SQVTM and CDR2 ANQGSEA. J gave up 7 bases and V 3 bases, and 10 bases lay outside the gene matches. The CDR3 region has the DNA TGCAGCGTTGATCGACAGGGGCGTCGGGGGACCCAGTACTTC. Translated, it gives CSVDRQGRRGTQYF.

The V and J genes are TRBV7-9 and TRBJ2-1; D call uncertain. The CDR3 covers 15 residues. Per germline, CDR1 SEHNR and CDR2 FQNEAQ (reference sequence). V was shortened by 2 bases and J by 2 bases, with 10 bases between the two germline ends. CDR3 sequence: CASSLTRHPYNEQFF. The DNA of the CDR3 is TGTGCCAGCAGCTTAACCAGACACCCCTACAATGAGCAGTTCTTC.

The rearrangement joins TRBV7-2 to TRBJ2-3; the match to TRBD2 covers 7 bases. The germline V gene encodes CDR1 SGHTA and CDR2 FQGNSA. This CDR3 region has 15 residues. J gave up 2 bases and V 5 bases, and 7 bases lay outside the gene matches. The DNA of the CDR3 is TGTGCCAGCAGCCTCGGGACTACCTACACAGATACGCAGTATTTT. It encodes CASSLGTTYTDTQYF.

The V call is TRBV30, the J call TRBJ1-6, with D perhaps matching TRBD1 (6 bases). Trimming shortened V by 1 base and J by 7 bases, and 14 bases separated the two germline ends. CDR1 is GTSNPN, CDR2 SVGIG, per germline (reference sequence). This CDR3 is 15 amino acids long. This chain's CDR3 is CAWSGGGGSNSPLHF. CDR3 DNA: TGTGCCTGGAGTGGGGGTGGGGGCTCGAATTCACCCCTCCACTTT.

This sequence joins TRBV6-5 and TRBJ2-7, with D possibly being TRBD2 (5 bases). CDR1 and CDR2 (germline): MNHEY, SVGAGI. The CDR3 runs 12 residues. The CDR3 coding sequence is TGTGCGGCCGGGATTGGCTCCTACGAGCAGTACTTC. It codes for CAAGIGSYEQYF.

The gene calls are TRBV28 and TRBJ2-4, with 9 nucleotides matching TRBD1. Germline V gives CDR1 MDHEN, CDR2 SYDVKM. This CDR3 has 14 amino acids. V lost 6 bases and J lost 7; bases outside the gene matches: 7. The CDR3 here is CASRPTGGRNIQYF. CDR3 DNA: TGTGCCAGCAGACCTACAGGGGGCCGGAACATTCAGTACTTC. Based on the CDR3 plus reference TRBV28 and TRBJ2-4, the full variable domain is DVKVTQSSRYLVKRTGEKVFLECVQDMDHENMFWYRQDPGLGLRLIYFSYDVKMKEKGDIPEGYSVSREKKERFSLILESASTNQTSMYLCASRPTGGRNIQYFGAGTRLSVL.

This clone appeared a single time. The CDR3: CASSLSEGLGTEAFF. The CDR3 DNA reads TGCGCCAGCAGCTTGAGTGAGGGCTTGGGCACTGAAGCTTTCTTT. The chain uses TRBV5-1 and TRBJ1-1; no reliable D call. The CDR3 length is 15 residues. Trimming took 1 base from V and 4 from J, leaving 14 bases between them. CDR1 and CDR2 (germline): SGHRS, YFSETQ.

The chain combines TRBV30 with TRBJ1-5, with 7 bases matching TRBD1. The CDR3 has 16 amino acids. Germline V gives CDR1 GTSNPN, CDR2 SVGIG (reference sequence). The J segment lost 1 base and the V segment lost 1 base, leaving 7 bases of the junction unmatched. DNA for the CDR3: TGTGCCTGGAGTGCCCTGACAGGGTTGAGCAATCAGCCCCAGCATTTT. It encodes CAWSALTGLSNQPQHF.

CDR3 protein: CSRPGTSTGELFF. The CDR3 coding sequence is TGCAGCCGGCCCGGGACTAGCACCGGGGAGCTGTTTTTT. The J gene is TRBJ2-2, the V gene TRBV1; the table's D call, TRBD2, was not checked against the DNA. TRBV1 is annotated as a pseudogene. The CDR3 totals 13 residues.

This clone has just one count. This chain joins TRBV5-1 and TRBJ1-6, with D hard to call. The V end was cut by 0 bases, the J end by 5 bases, with 9 bases between. This CDR3 is built from 15 residues. Germline V gene lookup returns CDR1 SGHRS and CDR2 YFSETQ. This CDR3 reads CASSLEPSNNSPLHF. CDR3 nucleotide sequence: TGCGCCAGCAGCTTGGAGCCATCCAATAATTCACCCCTCCACTTT.

This clone has a single count. The chain combines TRBV9 with TRBJ2-2; 11 nucleotides agree with TRBD1. CDR1 is SGDLS, CDR2 YYNGEE, per germline. This CDR3 spans 16 amino acids. V lost 4 bases, J lost 4 bases, and 6 bases stayed unmatched. The DNA for the CDR3 is TGTGCCAGCAGCCTACGGACAGGGGGCGGCACCGGGGAGCTGTTTTTT. It is translated as CASSLRTGGGTGELFF.

V usage is TRBV7-2 and J usage is TRBJ2-7; TRBD1 is a possible D gene (6 bases). Per the germline V gene, CDR1 is SGHTA and CDR2 is FQGNSA. The V gene lost 6 bases and the J gene lost 5 bases, with 14 bases spanning the gap. The length of the CDR3 is 13 residues. CDR3 amino acids: CASSQQGDHEQYF. The CDR3 DNA sequence: TGTGCCAGCAGTCAACAGGGAGATCACGAGCAGTACTTC.

In regard to this clone: The junction departs from germline at one end; a sequencing error may be responsible. The genes are TRBV7-9 and TRBJ2-7; possibly TRBD2 for D (6 bases). In germline, CDR1 is SEHNR, CDR2 FQNEAQ (reference sequence). There are 13 residues in the CDR3. This chain's CDR3 is CSSSPTLGGEQYF. DNA of the CDR3: TGTTCCAGCAGTCCCACCCTGGGGGGAGAGCAGTACTTC.

J is TRBJ2-7 and V is TRBV4-1; TRBD1 aligns across 7 bases. Germline V lookup: CDR1 MGHRA, CDR2 YSYEKL. The CDR3 is 15 residues long. Trimming removed 6 bases from V and 3 bases from J; junction bases left unmatched: 11. CDR3 region: CASRLKEGAGYEQYF. As DNA, the CDR3 is TGCGCCAGCAGACTTAAAGAGGGGGCGGGCTACGAGCAGTACTTC.

The V call is TRBV14, the J call TRBJ2-1; 11 positions agree with TRBD1. The ends lost 1 base at V and 4 bases at J; junction bases unmatched: 6. The CDR3 runs to 17 residues. Germline V CDR1 and CDR2: SGHDN, FVKESK. The CDR3 reads CASSQVGGTGGYNEQFF. The CDR3 DNA reads as TGTGCCAGCAGCCAAGTTGGGGGGACAGGGGGATACAATGAGCAGTTCTTC.

This clone has more than one count but fewer than ten. The J gene is TRBJ1-3, the V gene TRBV18; D is undetermined. Trimming pared 1 base from V and 0 bases from J, leaving 7 bases between. CDR1 KGHSH and CDR2 LQKENI come from the germline V gene. The CDR3 loop spans 15 amino acids. CDR3 sequence: CASSPLPGSGNTIYF. The CDR3 nucleotides read TGTGCCAGCTCACCACTTCCAGGCTCTGGAAACACCATATATTTT.

The V call is TRBV12-2, the J call TRBJ2-1; no DNA check was done on the table's D call, TRBD2. TRBV12-2 is designated a pseudogene. The CDR3 length is 16 residues. CDR3 nucleotides: TGTGCAAGTCCCAAAAAGGGAGAGGTAACCTACAATGAGCAGTTCTTC. As protein: CASPKKGEVTYNEQFF.

V usage is TRBV27 and J usage is TRBJ2-1; TRBD1 agrees at 9 bases. The length of the CDR3 is 14 residues. Germline values: CDR1 MNHEY, CDR2 SMNVEV (reference sequence). The trim removed 5 bases at V and 7 bases at J, leaving 6 bases unmatched. CDR3 coding DNA: TGTGCCAGCAGTCCGGGACAGGGCGGGAATGAGCAGTTCTTC. Its translation is CASSPGQGGNEQFF.

The sample holds one count of this clone. V and J are TRBV28 and TRBJ1-2; TRBD1 agrees at 7 bases. V dropped 3 bases and J dropped 0; count of bases not matched to a gene: 4. The CDR3 totals 15 residues. CDR1 is MDHEN and CDR2 is SYDVKM in the germline V gene. CDR3 loop: CASSLYGTANYGYTF. CDR3 coding DNA: TGTGCCAGCAGTTTGTATGGGACAGCTAACTATGGCTACACCTTC.

The sample holds a few counts of this clone. The chain employs TRBV5-8 and TRBJ2-2; 7 bases line up with TRBD1. The ends lost 4 bases at V and 6 bases at J; junction bases unmatched: 9. This CDR3 region has 15 residues. Germline-derived CDR1 and CDR2 are SGHTS and YDEGEE. The chain's CDR3 is CASSGNRGESGELFF. CDR3 bases: TGTGCCAGCAGCGGTAACAGGGGAGAGTCCGGGGAGCTGTTTTTT.

This clone has just a few counts. The chain recombines TRBV7-9 with TRBJ2-1; D ambiguous. Germline CDR1 reads SEHNR; CDR2 reads FQNEAQ (reference sequence). V lost 6 bases and J 7 bases, leaving 13 bases between the germline ends. The CDR3 spans 13 residues. The CDR3 bases are TGTGCCAGCAGATTTATAGGAGATAATGAGCAGTTCTTC. This codes for CASRFIGDNEQFF.

The V call is TRBV11-1, the J call TRBJ2-1; 11 nucleotides line up with TRBD2. The CDR3 is 15 residues long. Trimming removed 2 bases from V and 12 bases from J; junction bases left unmatched: 9. CDR1 and CDR2 (germline): SGHAT, FQDESV (reference sequence). The CDR3 DNA reads TGTGCCAGCAGCTTATTAGCGGGGGGGCTTGAGGGGCAGTTCTTC. This gives the protein CASSLLAGGLEGQFF.

This sequence joins TRBV5-6 and TRBJ1-5; 7 bases match TRBD1. Germline V gene sequence: CDR1 SGHDT, CDR2 YYEEEE. This CDR3 region has 15 residues. V shed 7 bases and J 1 base; nucleotides not matched to a gene: 8. The CDR3 protein is CASGRKGQSNQPQHF. In nucleotides, the CDR3 is TGTGCCAGCGGTCGCAAGGGACAGAGCAATCAGCCCCAGCATTTT.

This clone was picked up one time. This chain uses TRBV30 with TRBJ1-2; 7 bases map to TRBD1. Per germline, CDR1 GTSNPN and CDR2 SVGIG (reference sequence). Trimming took 1 base from V and 1 from J; bases not matched to a gene: 6. The CDR3 covers 15 residues. The CDR3 loop reads CAWSANRGSNYGYTF. The CDR3 DNA reads TGTGCCTGGAGTGCGAACAGGGGTAGTAACTATGGCTACACCTTC.

The chain employs TRBV9 and TRBJ1-1; D is undetermined. The CDR3 runs 15 residues. Trimming took off 4 bases at V and 4 bases at J, with 17 bases between the two ends. The germline V gene has CDR1 SGDLS and CDR2 YYNGEE. The CDR3 coding sequence is TGTGCCAGCAGCACCCATGGAGGGTCGAGCACTGAAGCTTTCTTT. This gives the protein CASSTHGGSSTEAFF.